This TCR beta chain was captured in a study of human T cells and chemical hapten exposure. TCRdb itself ran the RACE reads through MiXCR, one entry per CDR3 protein. The sample carries about 82,000 distinct CDR3 sequences, less than 8% recorded once. CDR3 length: 12 residues. Germline assignment: CDR1 SEHNR and CDR2 FQNEAQ (reference sequence). Trimming took off 5 bases at V and 4 bases at J, with 8 bases between the two ends. Time point given: patch test 2, 6 weeks after DPC sensitization. The treatment denotes: therapeutic diphenylcyclopropenone sensitization with weekly scalp DPC. This sequence originates from a woman younger than 45 with alopecia areata. Some clones in this sample may be carry-over from other donors' samples. The gene calls are TRBV7-9 and TRBJ2-5; D is uncertain. The sample in question was whole blood, obtained in connection with sensitization to the hapten diphenylcyclopropenone (DPC). The CDR3 bases are TGTGCCAGCAGCACCCGAGCAGAGACCCAGTACTTC. Amino acids: CASSTRAETQYF.